These 23 T cell receptor beta chains came from one sample sequenced in a study of shared clonotypes between healthy human individuals. Terminally differentiated effector memory CD45RA+ cells were left out of the naive CD8 fraction, which was CD45RO-negative and positively selected for CCR7. The protocol was immunoSEQ multiplex PCR, while the TCRdb copy is restricted to in-frame clones and leaves out a portion. This table holds 800,000 to 950,000 clones, roughly 96% found once. Sequenced sample: naive CD8+ T cells sorted from blood. Receptors originate from a man aged 25 to 40 in good health.

This clone was seen only once. J is TRBJ1-5 and V is TRBV9, with D tentatively TRBD1 (5 bases). The germline V gene has CDR1 SGDLS and CDR2 YYNGEE. V shed 3 bases and J shed 1 base, with 14 bases lying between them. This CDR3 comprises 16 residues. The CDR3 DNA reads as TGTGCCAGCAGCGGGGGACTTCCCGACAGCAATCAGCCCCAGCATTTT. It is translated as CASSGGLPDSNQPQHF.

This clone was seen only once. The CDR3: CASSSTGYTGELFF. The CDR3 DNA reads TGTGCCAGCAGCTCGACAGGGTACACCGGGGAGCTGTTTTTT. This chain connects TRBV7-9 to TRBJ2-2; 7 bases line up with TRBD1. The V segment lost 4 bases and the J segment 3 bases; nucleotides outside the gene matches: 2. Germline loops: CDR1 SEHNR, CDR2 FQNEAQ (reference sequence). CDR3 length: 14 amino acids.

The rearrangement links TRBV7-9 to TRBJ1-2; no definite D call. The germline gives CDR1 SEHNR, CDR2 FQNEAQ (reference sequence). Trimming cost V 1 base and J 1 base, with 7 bases left between them. CDR3 length equals 14 residues. The CDR3 sequence is CASSLEQSNYGYTF. DNA for the CDR3: TGTGCCAGCAGCTTAGAGCAGAGTAACTATGGCTACACCTTC.

This clone was seen once. This rearrangement joins TRBV7-2 to TRBJ2-3; no clear D gene. This CDR3 contains 16 residues. V lost 1 base, J lost 1 base, and 12 bases lay in between. Germline CDR1 is SGHTA and CDR2 is FQGNSA. The CDR3 region is CASSLVGRFRTDTQYF. CDR3 bases: TGTGCCAGCAGCTTAGTAGGCAGGTTCCGCACAGATACGCAGTATTTT.

With regard to this clone: This sample includes further DNA sequences coding for the same CDR3. The chain is built from TRBV7-9 and TRBJ2-7, with 7 positions matching TRBD2. This CDR3 has 15 amino acids. V shed 1 base and J 0 bases; nucleotides not matched to a gene: 3. Germline CDR1 SEHNR, CDR2 FQNEAQ (reference sequence). CDR3 amino acids: CASSLGGGSSYEQYF. CDR3 DNA sequence: TGTGCCAGCAGCTTAGGGGGCGGGAGCTCCTACGAGCAGTACTTC.

The chain has TRBV11-2 and TRBJ2-5, with D possibly matching TRBD1 (6 bases). The CDR3 is 18 residues long. Per germline, CDR1 SGHAT and CDR2 FQNNGV. The ends were cut back, 3 bases at V and 0 bases at J, with 20 bases in the middle. The CDR3 spells CASSFGPHRDTYQETQYF. DNA for the CDR3: TGTGCCAGCAGCTTCGGCCCCCATAGGGACACCTACCAAGAGACCCAGTACTTC.

V usage is TRBV7-2 and J usage is TRBJ2-3; 12 nucleotides match TRBD2. With 4 bases clipped from V and 0 bases from J, the junction kept 8 bases outside the gene matches. The length of the CDR3 is 18 residues. Germline assignment: CDR1 SGHTA and CDR2 FQGNSA. CDR3 sequence (DNA): TGTGCCAGCAGCTCACCTAGCGGGAGGGCCTGGAGCACAGATACGCAGTATTTT. Translated, it gives CASSSPSGRAWSTDTQYF.

The gene calls are TRBV5-6 and TRBJ2-3; 7 nucleotides agree with TRBD2. V was clipped by 5 bases and J by 2 bases; unmatched bases: 14. This CDR3 region has 17 residues. Germline V gene lookup returns CDR1 SGHDT and CDR2 YYEEEE. The CDR3 region is CASSRSFTGGYTDTQYF. The CDR3 DNA follows: TGTGCCAGCAGTCGATCCTTCACGGGGGGTTACACAGATACGCAGTATTTT.

This clone was counted a single time. The same CDR3 also results from other DNA sequences found in this sample. The V call is TRBV5-1, the J call TRBJ2-1, with TRBD2 matching 8 bases. V shed 1 base, J shed 4 bases, and the junction held 1 base outside the gene matches. CDR3 size: 14 residues. Germline V gene data show CDR1 as SGHRS and CDR2 as YFSETQ. CDR3 DNA sequence: TGCGCCAGCAGCTTGCGGGAGGGGTACAATGAGCAGTTCTTC. It codes for CASSLREGYNEQFF.

The V gene is TRBV27, the J gene TRBJ1-1, with D unclear. Germline values: CDR1 MNHEY, CDR2 SMNVEV (reference sequence). The CDR3 covers 14 residues. The V end lost 0 bases, the J end lost 10 bases, and 15 bases lay between the germline ends. The CDR3 DNA reads TGTGCCAGCAGTTTATCTCCGTTGGGGTACGCAGCTTTCTTT. Protein: CASSLSPLGYAAFF.

The chain has TRBV10-1 and TRBJ2-7; 9 nucleotides line up with TRBD2. V shed 6 bases and J 2 bases; nucleotides not matched to a gene: 5. Germline values: CDR1 WNHNN, CDR2 SYGVQD (reference sequence). The length of the CDR3 is 14 residues. CDR3 in DNA: TGCGCCAGCAGCCCGACTAGCGGAGCCTACGAGCAGTACTTC. Amino acids: CASSPTSGAYEQYF.

This chain links TRBV4-1 with TRBJ2-2, with D unresolved. The CDR3 runs to 13 residues. V was shortened by 3 bases and J by 8 bases, with 10 bases between the two germline ends. Germline V gene sequence: CDR1 MGHRA, CDR2 YSYEKL. CDR3 DNA sequence: TGCGCCAGCAGCCATCCCAATAGAGGGGAGCTGTTTTTT. It is translated as CASSHPNRGELFF.

The genes are TRBV27 and TRBJ2-7, with TRBD2 identical over 9 bases. The germline CDR1 and CDR2 sequences are MNHEY and SMNVEV (reference sequence). CDR3 length: 17 amino acids. The trim removed 2 bases at V and 0 bases at J, leaving 8 bases unmatched. The CDR3 bases are TGTGCCAGCAGTTTAAGGGCTAGCGGGACTAGCTCCTACGAGCAGTACTTC. Its protein product is CASSLRASGTSSYEQYF.

The V gene is TRBV19, the J gene TRBJ2-1; D uncertain. Germline V CDR1 and CDR2: LNHDA, SQIVND (reference sequence). Trimming stripped 0 bases from V and 3 bases from J, with 0 bases between. This CDR3 is built from 12 residues. As DNA, the CDR3 is TGTGCCAGTAGTATAGACTACAATGAGCAGTTCTTC. Translated: CASSIDYNEQFF.

This clone showed up just once. This chain connects TRBV4-1 to TRBJ2-6, with TRBD1 identical over 8 bases. The CDR3 runs 22 residues. Trimming took 2 bases from V and 0 from J; bases not matched to a gene: 18. Germline-derived CDR1 and CDR2 are MGHRA and YSYEKL. The CDR3 protein is CASSQKDVPGQVRLSGANVLTF. CDR3 in DNA: TGCGCCAGCAGCCAAAAGGACGTCCCGGGACAGGTTCGACTCTCTGGGGCCAACGTCCTGACTTTC.

J is TRBJ2-1 and V is TRBV10-3; 11 bases are a match to TRBD2. CDR3 size: 16 residues. The junction had 4 bases not matched to a gene; V was cut back by 0 bases and J by 6 bases. Germline assignment: CDR1 ENHRY and CDR2 SYGVKD. CDR3 nucleotide sequence: TGTGCCATCAGTGAGTCGGCTAGCGGGAGGACCAATGAGCAGTTCTTC. This encodes CAISESASGRTNEQFF.

V and J are TRBV5-4 and TRBJ2-1; D uncertain. The CDR3 has 14 amino acids. With 1 base removed from V and 5 bases from J, the gap between germline ends came to 10 bases. Germline CDR1 and CDR2: SGHNT and YYREEE (reference sequence). DNA for the CDR3: TGTGCCAGCAGCTTGATCTTAGGGCACAATGAGCAGTTCTTC. Its protein is CASSLILGHNEQFF.

The V and J genes are TRBV7-6 and TRBJ2-7; TRBD2 matches at 10 bases. After removal of 4 bases from V and 6 bases from J, the junction contained 9 bases not matched to a gene. The CDR3 is 15 residues long. Germline V lookup: CDR1 SGHVS, CDR2 FNYEAQ. CDR3 in DNA: TGTGCCAGCAGCTCCCCGGGACTAGCGAGTTTCGAGCAGTACTTC. This sequence encodes CASSSPGLASFEQYF.

In the case of this clone: The same CDR3 also results from other DNA sequences found in this sample. The V call is TRBV19, the J call TRBJ1-5; D is uncertain. The CDR3 runs to 13 residues. Germline loops: CDR1 LNHDA, CDR2 SQIVND (reference sequence). V dropped 1 base and J dropped 7 bases, with 8 bases sitting between them. The CDR3: CASSIGPGQPQHF. As DNA, the CDR3 is TGTGCCAGTAGTATAGGCCCCGGCCAGCCCCAGCATTTT.

This chain connects TRBV28 to TRBJ2-1, with 7 bases that match TRBD1. The V and J ends lost 7 bases and 4 bases, in that order; junction bases with no gene match: 10. Germline V gene sequence: CDR1 MDHEN, CDR2 SYDVKM. CDR3 size: 15 residues. CDR3 sequence (DNA): TGTGCCAGCAAGTTAATGGGGACAGCATACAATGAGCAGTTCTTC. It is translated as CASKLMGTAYNEQFF.

This chain links TRBV29-1 with TRBJ2-3, with 7 bases matching TRBD1. Losses at the gene ends were 2 bases for V and 11 bases for J; bases not matched to a gene: 7. The length of the CDR3 is 12 residues. Germline lookup yields CDR1 SQVTM and CDR2 ANQGSEA. CDR3 protein: CSVESHSGGQYF. Here the CDR3 DNA reads TGCAGCGTTGAATCCCACTCAGGGGGGCAGTATTTT.

The chain employs TRBV9 and TRBJ2-7, with D perhaps being TRBD1 or TRBD2 (5 bases each). V gave up 4 bases and J gave up 7 bases, with 15 bases separating them. Germline V gives CDR1 SGDLS, CDR2 YYNGEE. CDR3 length equals 13 residues. In DNA form, the CDR3 reads TGTGCCAGCAGCCCCTTAGGGACGGGTGAGCAGTACTTC. As protein: CASSPLGTGEQYF.

The chain recombines TRBV5-4 with TRBJ2-7, with 7 bases that match TRBD1. The CDR3 extends over 14 amino acids. With V trimmed by 0 bases and J by 3 bases, 3 bases remained unmatched. Per the germline V gene, CDR1 is SGHNT and CDR2 is YYREEE (reference sequence). The CDR3 DNA follows: TGTGCCAGCAGCTTGGGGACAGGCGTCTACGAGCAGTACTTC. Residues: CASSLGTGVYEQYF. Drawing the rest from reference TRBV5-4 and TRBJ2-7, the complete variable domain is ETGVTQSPTHLIKTRGQQVTLRCSSQSGHNTVSWYQQALGQGPQFIFQYYREEENGRGNFPPRFSGLQFPNYSSELNVNALELDDSALYLCASSLGTGVYEQYFGPGTRLTVT.